The next 7 T cell receptor beta chains were all read from a single sample in a study of radiation and T cells in renal cell carcinoma. The sample's treatment: 15 Gy SBRT to primary tumor, nephrectomy 4 weeks later. TCRdb's table, derived via immunoSEQ multiplex PCR, lists solely in-frame clones and lacks some. The repertoire holds about 9,000 clones, with roughly 65% as singletons. The material was tumor tissue, obtained from a patient whose treatment included radiotherapy and nephrectomy. These receptors came from a woman aged 45-60 years with renal cell carcinoma.

V usage is TRBV6-4 and J usage is TRBJ2-1; 8 bases agree with TRBD2. CDR3 size: 14 residues. Germline-derived CDR1 and CDR2 are MRHNA and SNTAGT. Germline trimming cut 5 bases from V and 0 bases from J; bases unmatched to any gene: 0. CDR3 coding DNA: TGTGCCAGCAGTAGCGGGAGCTCCTACAATGAGCAGTTCTTC. It encodes CASSSGSSYNEQFF.

This clone was counted only a few times. This chain connects TRBV9 to TRBJ2-3, with TRBD2 matching 12 bases. Unmatched junction bases numbered 4, after V lost 0 bases and J lost 5 bases. Germline CDR1 and CDR2: SGDLS and YYNGEE. The CDR3 is made up of 16 amino acids. CDR3 amino acids: CASSVELAGGVDTQYF. The CDR3 coding sequence is TGTGCCAGCAGCGTAGAACTAGCGGGGGGTGTAGATACGCAGTATTTT.

This clone showed up just a few times. V gene TRBV5-1 combines with J gene TRBJ2-3; D gene ambiguous. V was trimmed by 4 bases and J by 5 bases, leaving 20 bases between them. Germline-derived CDR1 and CDR2 are SGHRS and YFSETQ. The CDR3 contains 16 residues. The CDR3 region has the DNA TGCGCCAGCAGCGTTCGACCAGGTGTCCGGTTAGATACGCAGTATTTT. Amino acids: CASSVRPGVRLDTQYF.

This clone has a single count. This chain joins TRBV7-9 and TRBJ2-5; 7 positions match TRBD2. V trimming: 5 bases; J trimming: 1 base; junction bases outside the gene matches: 4. The CDR3 runs to 14 residues. Germline loops: CDR1 SEHNR, CDR2 FQNEAQ (reference sequence). The CDR3 reads CASSPRLAQETQYF. The CDR3 nucleotides read TGTGCCAGCAGCCCTCGACTAGCCCAAGAGACCCAGTACTTC.

The chain carries TRBV6-1 and TRBJ2-7; TRBD1 aligns across 7 bases. V lost 0 bases, J lost 2 bases, and 4 bases stayed unmatched. The CDR3 has 15 amino acids. The germline CDR1 and CDR2 sequences are MNHNS and SASEGT. The CDR3 region has the DNA TGTGCCAGCAGTGAAGCAGTGACAGGGACCTACGAGCAGTACTTC. Translated, it gives CASSEAVTGTYEQYF.

The chain is built from TRBV7-2 and TRBJ2-2; D is uncertain. The CDR3 is made up of 14 amino acids. V lost 1 base to trimming and J lost 0 bases, with 3 bases between them. Germline V gene lookup returns CDR1 SGHTA and CDR2 FQGNSA. The DNA of the CDR3 is TGTGCCAGCAGCTTAGGGACGAACACCGGGGAGCTGTTTTTT. Encoded protein: CASSLGTNTGELFF.

The chain carries TRBV6-1 and TRBJ2-5, with a tentative D call TRBD1 (5 bases). This CDR3 region has 13 residues. The germline CDR1 and CDR2 sequences are MNHNS and SASEGT. V gave up 7 bases and J gave up 3 bases, with 12 bases separating them. This CDR3 reads CASNRAREETQYF. CDR3 DNA sequence: TGTGCCAGCAATAGAGCCAGGGAAGAGACCCAGTACTTC.